This T cell receptor (beta chain) was documented in a study of regulatory T cells in long-lasting Graves disease. As concerns this clonotype: What it binds is unknown.

Trimming shortened V by 5 bases and J by 2 bases, and 9 bases separated the two germline ends. CDR3 length: 14 residues. The germline gives CDR1 SEHNR, CDR2 FQNEAQ (reference sequence). Regarding the study as a whole: TRBV28 was favored in persistent disease, as were TRBJ1-2 and TRBJ2-5.

Arm-PCR of CDR3 regions with iRepertoire HTBI primers generated TCR beta libraries. MiXCR was run by TCRdb on the multiplex PCR reads, yielding one entry per CDR3 protein. The table records approximately 500,000 distinct CDR3 sequences, 20% to 25% of them present only once. The time point was: persistent/refractory GD, antithyroid drugs over 5 years with positive TRAb. TCR sequences were obtained from RNA taken from PBMCs. Patients of an endocrinology department in Xi'an, China, were included. The chain carries TRBV7-9 and TRBJ2-2; maybe TRBD1 (6 bases). The TCR comes from a female donor with Graves disease. The specimen comprised peripheral blood mononuclear cells (PBMCs), sampled when the disease was refractory, from a patient treated with antithyroid drugs. CDR3 sequence: CASSHRENTGELFF. CDR3 nucleotides: TGTGCCAGCAGCCACAGGGAAAACACCGGGGAGCTGTTTTTT.